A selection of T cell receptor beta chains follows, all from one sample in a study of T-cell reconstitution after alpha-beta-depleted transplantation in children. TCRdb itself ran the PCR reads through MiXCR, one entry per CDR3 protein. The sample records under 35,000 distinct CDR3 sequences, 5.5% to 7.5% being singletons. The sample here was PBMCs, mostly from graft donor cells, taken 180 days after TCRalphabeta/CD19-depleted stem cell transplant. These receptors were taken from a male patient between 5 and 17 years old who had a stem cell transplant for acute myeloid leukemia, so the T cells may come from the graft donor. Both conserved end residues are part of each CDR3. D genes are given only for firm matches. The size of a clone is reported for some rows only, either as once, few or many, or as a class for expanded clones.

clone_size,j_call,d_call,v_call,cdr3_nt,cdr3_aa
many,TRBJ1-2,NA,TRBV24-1,TGTGCCACCAGTCCGACAGAAAACTATGGCTACACCTTC,CATSPTENYGYTF
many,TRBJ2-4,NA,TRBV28,TGTGCCAGCAGTCCAACCTACGACACAGGGTTAGCTGGTAAAAACATTCAGTACTTC,CASSPTYDTGLAGKNIQYF
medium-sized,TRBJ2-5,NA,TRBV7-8,TGTGCCAGCAGGCCAACGGTTGGCCAAGAGACCCAGTACTTC,CASRPTVGQETQYF
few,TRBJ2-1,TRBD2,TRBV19,TGTGCCAGTATCAGGACTAGCGGGGACTCCTACAATGAGCAGTTCTTC,CASIRTSGDSYNEQFF
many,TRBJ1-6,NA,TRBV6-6,TGTGCCAGCACCACCTCCCTGGGGTCACCCCTCCACTTT,CASTTSLGSPLHF
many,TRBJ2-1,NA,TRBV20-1,TGCAGTGCTAGCAGGGCCAATGAGCAGTTCTTC,CSASRANEQFF
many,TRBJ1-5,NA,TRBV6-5,TGTGCCAGCAGACGGGATAGCAATCAGCCCCAGCATTTT,CASRRDSNQPQHF
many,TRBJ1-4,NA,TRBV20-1,TGCAGTGCTAGACAAGTCGGTAGGGAAAAACTGTTTTTT,CSARQVGREKLFF
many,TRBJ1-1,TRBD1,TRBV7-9,TGTGCCAGCAGCCCGACAGGGATCACTGAAGCTTTCTTT,CASSPTGITEAFF
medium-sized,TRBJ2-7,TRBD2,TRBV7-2,TGTGCCAGCAGCGCCGATAGCGGGGGGGTTTCCTACGAGCAGTACTTC,CASSADSGGVSYEQYF
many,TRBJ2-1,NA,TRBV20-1,TGCAGTGCCCGCAGGGGGGGCCGAGTCAATGAGCAGTTCTTC,CSARRGGRVNEQFF
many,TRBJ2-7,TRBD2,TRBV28,TGTGCCAGCAGTCTGGCTAGCGGGGCTCCCCCCTACTACGAGCAGTACTTC,CASSLASGAPPYYEQYF
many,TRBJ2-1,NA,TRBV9,TGTGCCAGCAGCGTAGTGGGGAACTCCTACAATGAGCAGTTCTTC,CASSVVGNSYNEQFF
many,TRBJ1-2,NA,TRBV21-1,TGTGCCAGCAGCCCCGGGGGACCTCCCGTGGCTAACTATGGCTACACCTTC,CASSPGGPPVANYGYTF
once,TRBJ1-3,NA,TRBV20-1,TGCTGTGCTAGACGGACCGATTTTGGAAACACCATATATTTT,CCARRTDFGNTIYF
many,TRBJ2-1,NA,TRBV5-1,TGCGCCAGCAGCGGCACAGGGAGGCTCGACAATGAGCAGCTCTTC,CASSGTGRLDNEQLF
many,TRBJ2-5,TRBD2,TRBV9,TGTGCCAGCAGCGGGGGACTAGCGGTGGAAACCCAGTACTTC,CASSGGLAVETQYF
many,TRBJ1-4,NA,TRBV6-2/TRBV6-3,TGTGCCAGCAGTTCCCCCTACGGAACAGGGAGACGAGAAAAACTGTTTTTT,CASSSPYGTGRREKLFF
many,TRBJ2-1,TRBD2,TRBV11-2,TGTGCCAGCAGTCCGGGCCTTACCGGGACTAGCGGGAGGTCCTACAATGAGCAGTTCTTC,CASSPGLTGTSGRSYNEQFF
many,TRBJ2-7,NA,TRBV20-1,TGCAGTGCTCGACCCCCGGGACTCCCATTAAGAGGCGAGCAGTACTTC,CSARPPGLPLRGEQYF
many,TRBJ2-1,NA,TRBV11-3,TGTGCCAGCAGCGCCCGAACAACAGGGAGTCTCGAGCAGTTCTTC,CASSARTTGSLEQFF
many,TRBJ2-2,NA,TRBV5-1,TGCGCCAGCAGCTTTGATCCCCCTAGTGGGGGAACCGGGGAGCTGTTTTTT,CASSFDPPSGGTGELFF
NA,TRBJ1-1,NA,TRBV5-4,TGTGCCAGCAGCTTGGCAGGAAACACTGAAGCTTTCTTT,CASSLAGNTEAFF
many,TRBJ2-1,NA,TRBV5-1,TGCGCCAGCAGCTTGGGGAGGGACGCCTACAATGAGCAGTTCTTC,CASSLGRDAYNEQFF
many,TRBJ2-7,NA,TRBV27,TGTGCCAGCAGTTCCTCAGGCCGGGGCCTTGGCGAGCAGTACTTC,CASSSSGRGLGEQYF
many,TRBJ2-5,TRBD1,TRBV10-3,TGTGCCAGCCGCCGCGGGGACAGGGTTCAAGAGACCCAGTACTTC,CASRRGDRVQETQYF
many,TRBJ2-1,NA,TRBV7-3,TGTGCCAGCAGCTTAAATCCTGGGGGGTTCAATGAGCAGTTCTTC,CASSLNPGGFNEQFF
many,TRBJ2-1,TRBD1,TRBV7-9,TGTGCCAGCAGCTTGGCAGGGGGCAATGAGCAGTTCTTC,CASSLAGGNEQFF
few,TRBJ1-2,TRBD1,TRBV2,TGTGCCAGCAATCCGGGACAGGGGAGGTATGGCTACACCTTC,CASNPGQGRYGYTF
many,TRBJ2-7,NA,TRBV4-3,TGCGCCAGCAGCCGTGGGGCATCCTACGAGCAGTACTTC,CASSRGASYEQYF
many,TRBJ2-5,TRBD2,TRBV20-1,TGCAGTGCTGGACTAGCGGGAGTAGAGACCCAGTACTTC,CSAGLAGVETQYF
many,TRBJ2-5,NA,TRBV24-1,TGTGCCACCAGTGCCTTTAGCGGAAAAGAGACCCAGTACTTC,CATSAFSGKETQYF
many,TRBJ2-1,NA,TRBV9,TGTGCCAGCAGCTCTGGGGTAGGTGAGCAGTTCTTC,CASSSGVGEQFF
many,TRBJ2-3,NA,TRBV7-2,TGTGCCAGCAGCCTGGGTTCGCTAGCGCCCACAGATACGCAGTATTTT,CASSLGSLAPTDTQYF
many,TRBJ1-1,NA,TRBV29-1,TGCAGCGTTGGGGATGGGGGGGGAAGTGGCGGTAGTGCTTTCTTT,CSVGDGGGSGGSAFF
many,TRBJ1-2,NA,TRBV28,TGTGCCACCGAAGGAGGGGGGCGGGCTAACTATGGCTACACCTTC,CATEGGGRANYGYTF
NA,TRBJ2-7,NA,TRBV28,TGTGCCAGCAGTCTCTCGGGACGCCACGGAGAGCAGTACTTC,CASSLSGRHGEQYF
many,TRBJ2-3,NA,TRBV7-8,TGTGCCAGCAGCTTAGAGGCCATAGGGGATACGCAGTATTTT,CASSLEAIGDTQYF
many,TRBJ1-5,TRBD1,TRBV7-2,TGTGCCAGCAGCTTAGACAGGGGGTTTCTTCAGCCCCAGCATTTT,CASSLDRGFLQPQHF
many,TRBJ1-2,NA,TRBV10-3,TGTGCCACGGGGGTGGGGAGTTACTATGGCTACACCTTC,CATGVGSYYGYTF
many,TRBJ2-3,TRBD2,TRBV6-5,TGTGCCAGCAGTTACTCTTCTAGCGGGAGATTAAGGACGCAGTATTTT,CASSYSSSGRLRTQYF
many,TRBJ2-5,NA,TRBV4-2,TGTGCCAGCAGCCAAGATCAAGGGGGAGGGGGCAGGGAGACCCAGTACTTC,CASSQDQGGGGRETQYF
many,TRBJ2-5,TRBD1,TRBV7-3,TGTGCCAGCAGCTTATCTGGACAGGGGGGAGAGACCCAGTACTTC,CASSLSGQGGETQYF
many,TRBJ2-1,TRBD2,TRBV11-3,TGTGCCAGCAGCGAAAACTTCGGGACTAGCGGTCACAATGAGCAGTTCTTC,CASSENFGTSGHNEQFF
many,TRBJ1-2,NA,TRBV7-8,TGTGCCAGCTGGGGGGGGTTGTATGGCTACACCTTC,CASWGGLYGYTF
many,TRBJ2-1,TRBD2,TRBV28,TGTGCCAGCAGTTTTTCAGGGAGGGTGATTATAGGGCAGTTCTTC,CASSFSGRVIIGQFF
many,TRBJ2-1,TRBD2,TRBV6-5,TGTGCCAGCAGTTACTCTGGTGGGAGGGTTAGGAATGAGCAGTTCTTC,CASSYSGGRVRNEQFF
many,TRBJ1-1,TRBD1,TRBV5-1,TGCGCCAGCAGCTTACAGGGGGGGAACACTGAAGCTTTCTTT,CASSLQGGNTEAFF
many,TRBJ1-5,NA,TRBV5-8,TGTGCCAGCAGCGGACTTAGACCGTTAAGCAATCAGCCCCAGCATTTT,CASSGLRPLSNQPQHF